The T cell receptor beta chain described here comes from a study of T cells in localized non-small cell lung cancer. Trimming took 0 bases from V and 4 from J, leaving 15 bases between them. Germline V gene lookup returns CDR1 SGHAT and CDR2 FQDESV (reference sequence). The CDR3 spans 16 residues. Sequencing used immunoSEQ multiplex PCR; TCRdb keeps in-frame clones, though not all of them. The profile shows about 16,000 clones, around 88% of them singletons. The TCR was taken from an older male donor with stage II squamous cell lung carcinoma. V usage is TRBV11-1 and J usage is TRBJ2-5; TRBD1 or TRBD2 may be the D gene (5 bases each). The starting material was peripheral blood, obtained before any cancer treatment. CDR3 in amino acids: CASSLAVLRGAETQYF. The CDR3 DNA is TGTGCCAGCAGCTTAGCCGTGCTTCGAGGGGCAGAGACCCAGTACTTC.